This TCR beta chain was obtained from a study of response to subunit inactivated influenza vaccine. Study findings and constraints: Authors suggested few new T cells are recruited by each seasonal influenza vaccination.

In regard to this clonotype: Its antigen remains unknown.

Using its own MiXCR run on the RT-PCR reads, TCRdb lists one record per CDR3 protein. The sample yields roughly 630,000 distinct CDR3 sequences, 12% to 15% seen once. Germline V gene data show CDR1 as LGHNA and CDR2 as YSLEER. V lost 3 bases and J 1 base, leaving 13 bases between the germline ends. This CDR3 is 15 amino acids long. This material consisted of PBMCs from blood, taken 14 days before vaccination. The sequence was obtained from a man in his fifties who received an inactivated influenza vaccine. The rearrangement joins TRBV4-3 to TRBJ2-7; a weak D match, TRBD2 (6 bases). The CDR3 spells CASSQGGGSSYEQYF. The CDR3 coding sequence is TGCGCCAGCAGCCAGGGTGGGGGGAGTTCCTACGAGCAGTACTTC.